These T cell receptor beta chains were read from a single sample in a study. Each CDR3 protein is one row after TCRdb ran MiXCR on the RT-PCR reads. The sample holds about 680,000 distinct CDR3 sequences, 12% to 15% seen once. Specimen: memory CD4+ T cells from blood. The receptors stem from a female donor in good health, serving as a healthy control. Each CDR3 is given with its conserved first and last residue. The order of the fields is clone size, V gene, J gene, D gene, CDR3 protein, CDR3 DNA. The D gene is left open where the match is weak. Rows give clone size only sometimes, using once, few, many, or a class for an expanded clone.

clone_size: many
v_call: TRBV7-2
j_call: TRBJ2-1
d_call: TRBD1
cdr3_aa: CASSLDRGGYNEQFF
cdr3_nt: TGTGCCAGCAGTCTTGACAGGGGTGGATACAATGAGCAGTTCTTC

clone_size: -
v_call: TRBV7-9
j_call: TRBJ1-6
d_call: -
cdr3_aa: CASSLAFGLDSPLHF
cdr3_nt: TGTGCCAGCAGCTTAGCTTTCGGATTGGATTCACCCCTCCACTTT

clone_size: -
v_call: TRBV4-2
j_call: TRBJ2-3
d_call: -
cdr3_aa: CASSGRSGTSTDTQYF
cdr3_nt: TGTGCCAGCAGCGGCCGTAGCGGAACTAGCACAGATACGCAGTATTTT

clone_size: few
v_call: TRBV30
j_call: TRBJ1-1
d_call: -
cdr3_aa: CAGLRDTYTEAFF
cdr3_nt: TGTGCCGGCCTTCGGGACACTTACACTGAAGCTTTCTTT

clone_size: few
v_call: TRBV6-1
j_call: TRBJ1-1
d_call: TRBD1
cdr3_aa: CASRPGGGLALGAFF
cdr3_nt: TGTGCCAGCAGGCCAGGGGGCGGGCTGGCCCTTGGAGCTTTCTTT

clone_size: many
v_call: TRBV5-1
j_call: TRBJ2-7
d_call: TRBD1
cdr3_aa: CASSRTGNYEQYF
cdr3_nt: TGCGCCAGCAGCAGGACAGGGAACTACGAGCAGTACTTC

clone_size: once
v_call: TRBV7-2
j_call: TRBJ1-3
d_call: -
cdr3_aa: CASSLEVGGTVNTIYF
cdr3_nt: TGTGCCAGCAGCTTAGAGGTGGGGGGGACGGTAAACACCATATATTTT

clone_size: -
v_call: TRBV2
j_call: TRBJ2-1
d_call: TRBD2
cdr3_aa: CASSASGRDNEQFF
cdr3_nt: TGTGCCAGCAGTGCTAGCGGGAGGGACAATGAGCAGTTCTTC

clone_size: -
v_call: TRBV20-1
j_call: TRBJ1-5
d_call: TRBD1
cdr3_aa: CSATEPTGGNQPQHF
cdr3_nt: TGCAGTGCTACCGAGCCCACAGGGGGCAATCAGCCCCAGCATTTT

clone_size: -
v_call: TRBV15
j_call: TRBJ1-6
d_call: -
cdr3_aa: CATSSGGYNSPLHF
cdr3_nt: TGTGCCACCAGCTCCGGGGGCTATAATTCACCCCTCCACTTT

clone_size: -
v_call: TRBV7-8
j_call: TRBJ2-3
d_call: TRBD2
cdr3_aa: CASSWQTSGSTDTQYF
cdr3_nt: TGTGCCAGCAGCTGGCAAACTAGCGGTAGCACAGATACGCAGTATTTT

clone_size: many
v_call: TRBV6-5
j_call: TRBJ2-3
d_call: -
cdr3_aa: CASTQEGTDTQYF
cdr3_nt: TGTGCCAGCACCCAGGAGGGGACAGATACGCAGTATTTT

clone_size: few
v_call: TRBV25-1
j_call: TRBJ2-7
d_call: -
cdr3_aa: CASLRGGSYEQYF
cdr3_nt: TGTGCCAGCCTAAGGGGGGGCTCCTACGAGCAGTACTTC

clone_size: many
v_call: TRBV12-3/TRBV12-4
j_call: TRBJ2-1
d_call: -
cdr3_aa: CASSLTGNEQFF
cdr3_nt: TGTGCCAGCAGTTTAACCGGCAATGAGCAGTTCTTC

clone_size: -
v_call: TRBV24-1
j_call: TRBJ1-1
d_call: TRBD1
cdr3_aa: CATSEPGQGDTEAFF
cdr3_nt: TGTGCCACCAGTGAACCTGGACAGGGGGACACTGAAGCTTTCTTT

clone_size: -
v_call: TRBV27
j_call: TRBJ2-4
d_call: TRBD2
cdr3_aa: CASRGTSNENIQYF
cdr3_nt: TGTGCCAGCAGGGGGACTAGCAACGAAAACATTCAGTACTTC

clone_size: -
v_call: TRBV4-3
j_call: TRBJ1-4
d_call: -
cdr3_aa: CASSQDGHGGEKLFF
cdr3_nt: TGCGCCAGCAGCCAAGATGGCCATGGGGGAGAAAAACTGTTTTTT

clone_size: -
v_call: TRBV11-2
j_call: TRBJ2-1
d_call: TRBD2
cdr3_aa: CASSLGPSGKREQFF
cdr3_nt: TGTGCCAGCAGCTTAGGTCCTAGCGGGAAACGTGAGCAGTTCTTC

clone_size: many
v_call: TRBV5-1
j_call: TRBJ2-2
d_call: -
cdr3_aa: CASSLALRHTGELFF
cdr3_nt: TGCGCCAGCAGCTTGGCCCTACGGCACACCGGGGAGCTGTTTTTT

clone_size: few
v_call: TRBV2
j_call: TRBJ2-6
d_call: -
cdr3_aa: CASSAGLKGGANVLTF
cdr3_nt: TGTGCCAGCAGTGCAGGGCTAAAAGGTGGGGCCAACGTCCTGACTTTC

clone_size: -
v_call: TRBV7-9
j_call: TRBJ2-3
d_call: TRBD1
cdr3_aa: CASSRDRGITDTQYF
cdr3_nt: TGTGCCAGCAGCCGTGACAGGGGGATCACAGATACGCAGTATTTT

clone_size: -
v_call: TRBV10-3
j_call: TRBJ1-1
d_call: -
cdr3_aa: CAISESLQSTEAFF
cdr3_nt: TGTGCCATCAGTGAGTCCCTCCAGAGCACTGAAGCTTTCTTT

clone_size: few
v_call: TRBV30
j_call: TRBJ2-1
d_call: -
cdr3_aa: CAWSVGGLNYNEQFF
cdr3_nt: TGTGCCTGGAGTGTAGGCGGACTTAACTACAATGAGCAGTTCTTC

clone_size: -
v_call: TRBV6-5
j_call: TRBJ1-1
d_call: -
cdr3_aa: CASSYATARTEAFF
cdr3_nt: TGTGCCAGCAGTTACGCCACTGCCCGGACTGAAGCTTTCTTT

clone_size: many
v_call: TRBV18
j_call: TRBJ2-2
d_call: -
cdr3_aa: CASSPPLTGELFF
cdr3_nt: TGTGCCAGCTCACCACCGCTCACCGGGGAGCTGTTTTTT

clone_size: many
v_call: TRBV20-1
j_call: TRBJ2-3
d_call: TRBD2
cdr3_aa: CSARGTSGRTSIVGDTQYF
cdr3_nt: TGCAGTGCTAGAGGGACTAGCGGGAGAACCTCCATCGTCGGGGATACGCAGTATTTT

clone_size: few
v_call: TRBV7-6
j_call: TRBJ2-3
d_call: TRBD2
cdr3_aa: CASSLTSGRAYADTQYF
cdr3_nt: TGTGCCAGCAGCTTGACTAGCGGGAGGGCCTACGCAGATACGCAGTATTTT

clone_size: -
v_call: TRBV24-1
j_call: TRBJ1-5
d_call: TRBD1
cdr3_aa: CATQLGTGDQPQHF
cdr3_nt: TGTGCCACCCAGCTCGGGACAGGGGATCAGCCCCAGCATTTT

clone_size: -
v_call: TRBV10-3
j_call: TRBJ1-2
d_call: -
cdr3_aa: CAISQDRIGYTF
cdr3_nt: TGTGCCATCAGTCAGGACAGAATTGGCTACACCTTC

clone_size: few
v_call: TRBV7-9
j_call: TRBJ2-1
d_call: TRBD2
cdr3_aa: CASSLGEGAYNEQFF
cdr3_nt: TGTGCCAGCAGCTTAGGGGAGGGAGCCTACAATGAGCAGTTCTTC

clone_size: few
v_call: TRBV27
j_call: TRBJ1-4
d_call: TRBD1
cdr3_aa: CASSSSTPDRAKLFF
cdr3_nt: TGTGCCAGCAGTTCCTCAACCCCGGACAGGGCGAAACTGTTTTTT

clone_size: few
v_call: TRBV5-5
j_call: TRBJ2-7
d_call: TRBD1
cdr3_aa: CASSFSGTGGAWREQYF
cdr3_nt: TGTGCCAGCAGCTTCTCCGGGACAGGGGGCGCATGGCGGGAGCAGTACTTC

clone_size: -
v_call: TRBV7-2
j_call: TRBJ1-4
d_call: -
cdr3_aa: CASSFVQEKLFF
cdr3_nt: TGTGCCAGCAGCTTTGTCCAGGAAAAACTGTTTTTT

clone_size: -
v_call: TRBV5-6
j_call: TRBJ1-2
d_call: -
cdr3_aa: CASSTDISPYGYTF
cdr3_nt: TGTGCCAGCAGCACGGACATCTCCCCCTATGGCTACACCTTC

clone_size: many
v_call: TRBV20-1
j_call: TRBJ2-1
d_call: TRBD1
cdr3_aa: CSALDRGRINEQFF
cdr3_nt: TGCAGTGCACTGGACAGGGGGCGGATTAATGAGCAGTTCTTC

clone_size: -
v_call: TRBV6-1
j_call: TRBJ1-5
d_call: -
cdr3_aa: CASSEGIRGNQPQHF
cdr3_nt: TGTGCCAGCAGTGAAGGTATCCGGGGGAATCAGCCCCAGCATTTT